A selection of T cell receptor beta chains follows, all from one sample in a study of pediatric ulcerative colitis. TCRdb's copy holds only in-frame clones and misses some; the assay was immunoSEQ multiplex PCR. The data contain under 45,000 clones, around 78% of them singletons. The sequenced sample was blood. The receptor source for this set is a girl aged 5-17 years with moderate ulcerative colitis. CDR3s include the opening cysteine and the closing phenylalanine or tryptophan. Fields, in order: V gene, J gene, CDR3 protein.

v_gene: TRBV11-2; j_gene: TRBJ1-1; CDR3aa: CASSGDPAEEAFF
v_gene: TRBV19; j_gene: TRBJ2-5; CDR3aa: CASSIDGRDRVVETQYF
v_gene: TRBV30; j_gene: TRBJ1-1; CDR3aa: CAWSPGGTATEAFF
v_gene: TRBV19; j_gene: TRBJ1-5; CDR3aa: CASSISWQVNNQPQHF
v_gene: TRBV6-5; j_gene: TRBJ2-3; CDR3aa: CASSYRLETTQYF
v_gene: TRBV29-1; j_gene: TRBJ2-7; CDR3aa: CSTRVTASSYEQYF
v_gene: TRBV6-1; j_gene: TRBJ1-5; CDR3aa: CASSIGNQPQHF
v_gene: TRBV6-5; j_gene: TRBJ1-1; CDR3aa: CASSYGEQVEAFF
v_gene: TRBV30; j_gene: TRBJ2-2; CDR3aa: CAWSSSPGLVVTQTGELFF
v_gene: TRBV7-2; j_gene: TRBJ2-1; CDR3aa: CASSFSSGGGDEQFF
v_gene: TRBV21-1; j_gene: TRBJ2-1; CDR3aa: CASSEPTVAGGRDEQFF
v_gene: TRBV4-2; j_gene: TRBJ2-3; CDR3aa: CASSQEVSVTDTQYF
v_gene: TRBV5-1; j_gene: TRBJ2-7; CDR3aa: CASSLASTSSGIYEQYF
v_gene: TRBV19; j_gene: TRBJ2-7; CDR3aa: CASTPTGGANYEQYF
v_gene: TRBV5-1; j_gene: TRBJ1-1; CDR3aa: CASSLPPLNRDKGTEAFF
v_gene: TRBV4-1; j_gene: TRBJ2-5; CDR3aa: CASSPQTGGLGETQYF
v_gene: TRBV7-9; j_gene: TRBJ2-5; CDR3aa: CASSRGRETQYF
v_gene: TRBV6-6; j_gene: TRBJ2-1; CDR3aa: CASSYPSSGNEQFF
v_gene: TRBV7-9; j_gene: TRBJ2-5; CDR3aa: CASSPGGTFEETQYF
v_gene: TRBV6-5; j_gene: TRBJ2-3; CDR3aa: CASSYSWGADTQYF
v_gene: TRBV19; j_gene: TRBJ2-1; CDR3aa: CASSIGIAGHTYNEQFF
v_gene: TRBV4-1; j_gene: TRBJ1-2; CDR3aa: CASSQEGLGAGGYTF
v_gene: TRBV7-2; j_gene: TRBJ2-7; CDR3aa: CASSLEVGRSYEQYF
v_gene: TRBV28; j_gene: TRBJ2-7; CDR3aa: CASSYSDWGQGSYEQYF
v_gene: TRBV19; j_gene: TRBJ2-2; CDR3aa: CASSIDAGAGTGELFF